The 3 T cell receptor beta chains in this list originate from one sample, sequenced in a study of sequential checkpoint blockade in melanoma. The method was immunoSEQ multiplex PCR; TCRdb's version includes in-frame clones alone and lacks a portion of them. The sample yields approximately 28,000 clones, more than 80% seen once. As to treatment: randomized to nivolumab then ipilimumab (arm A) or the reverse (arm B). The material sequenced was CD8+ T cells sorted from blood (inferred from file names), taken from a patient given nivolumab and ipilimumab in sequence. These receptors came from a human donor with melanoma.

The chain combines TRBV28 with TRBJ1-2; TRBD1 matches at 9 bases. V was pared by 4 bases and J by 7 bases, with 13 bases of the junction left unmatched. The CDR3 sequence is 16 residues long. From germline, CDR1 is MDHEN and CDR2 SYDVKM. CDR3 in DNA: TGTGCCAGCAGTTCCGGGGACAGGGTCAAGGAAGGTGGCTACACCTTC. This codes for CASSSGDRVKEGGYTF.

The chain joins TRBV4-3 to TRBJ2-7; 7 nucleotides line up with TRBD1. The CDR3 loop spans 16 amino acids. Trimming took 2 bases from V and 0 from J; bases not matched to a gene: 7. CDR1 is LGHNA and CDR2 is YSLEER in the germline V gene. The CDR3 protein is CASSQLHRDSSYEQYF. CDR3 sequence (DNA): TGCGCCAGCAGCCAACTCCACCGGGACAGCTCCTACGAGCAGTACTTC.

Only a few counts were recorded for this clone. V usage is TRBV27 and J usage is TRBJ2-1, with TRBD1 as a possible D gene (6 bases). Germline loops: CDR1 MNHEY, CDR2 SMNVEV (reference sequence). Trimming stripped 5 bases from V and 4 bases from J, with 15 bases between. The CDR3 has 15 residues. The CDR3 here is CASSPTGPKYNEQFF. The CDR3 DNA reads as TGTGCCAGCAGTCCTACAGGGCCTAAATACAATGAGCAGTTCTTC.